What follows are 25 T cell receptor beta chains derived from one specimen sequenced in a study of T cell responses to AZD1222 COVID-19 vaccine. Some clones are missing from TCRdb's copy, which holds only in-frame ones; the method was immunoSEQ multiplex PCR. The sample lists over 150,000 clones, around nine tenths occurring once. This material consisted of peripheral blood, taken on day 0 of AZD1222 vaccination. Source of these receptors: an adult in good health.

The sample holds one count of this clone. This sequence joins TRBV4-1 and TRBJ2-7; 10 bases agree with TRBD2. The germline V gene encodes CDR1 MGHRA and CDR2 YSYEKL. Trimming removed 1 base from V and 3 bases from J; junction bases left unmatched: 6. This CDR3 spans 16 amino acids. The CDR3 DNA follows: TGCGCCAGCAGCCAAGGTGGTAGCGGGGGGCTCTACGAGCAGTACTTC. Translating it yields CASSQGGSGGLYEQYF.

This clone occurred once. The chain couples TRBV6-6 to TRBJ2-6; possibly TRBD1 for D (5 bases). The germline gives CDR1 MNHNY, CDR2 SVGAGI (reference sequence). The CDR3 contains 15 residues. V was pared by 5 bases and J by 2 bases, with 10 bases between. This CDR3 is CASSKDKTGANVLTF. The DNA for the CDR3 is TGTGCCAGCAGTAAGGACAAAACTGGGGCCAACGTCCTGACTTTC.

The J gene is TRBJ2-5, the V gene TRBV4-2; 8 bases agree with TRBD2. This CDR3 has 15 amino acids. CDR1 is LGHNA and CDR2 is YNFKEQ in the germline V gene. Trimming took 4 bases from V and 0 from J; bases not matched to a gene: 4. CDR3 in amino acids: CASSPSAGDQETQYF. The CDR3 DNA reads as TGTGCCAGCAGCCCTTCAGCGGGGGACCAAGAGACCCAGTACTTC.

This clone was seen once. The chain combines TRBV4-2 with TRBJ1-2; 7 bases align to TRBD1. The CDR3 extends over 15 amino acids. J lost 1 base, V lost 1 base, and 3 bases had no gene match. Per the germline V gene, CDR1 is LGHNA and CDR2 is YNFKEQ. CDR3 DNA: TGTGCCAGCAGCCAAGGCCAGGGGGGTAACTATGGCTACACCTTC. Its protein product is CASSQGQGGNYGYTF.

The V and J genes are TRBV3-1 (or the pseudogene TRBV3-2) and TRBJ2-3; a weak D match, TRBD2 (5 bases). CDR1 is LGHDT, CDR2 YNNKEL, per germline (reference sequence). Trimming removed 1 base from V and 10 bases from J, with 6 bases in between. The length of the CDR3 is 11 residues. The CDR3 bases are TGTGCCAGCAGCCAAGGCGGGCCGCAGTATTTT. Translated: CASSQGGPQYF.

The chain is built from TRBV3-1 (or the pseudogene TRBV3-2) and TRBJ2-7; TRBD1 or TRBD2 may be the D gene (5 bases each). The CDR3 is made up of 16 amino acids. Trimming removed 5 bases at V and 0 bases at J, with 17 bases between. Per germline, CDR1 LGHDT and CDR2 YNNKEL (reference sequence). The CDR3 coding sequence is TGTGCCAGCAGCGCCGGGTCTGGGACGGGCTCCTACGAGCAGTACTTC. Protein product: CASSAGSGTGSYEQYF.

The chain is built from TRBV30 and TRBJ2-1, with D possibly matching TRBD1 (5 bases). The CDR3 totals 11 residues. Germline lookup yields CDR1 GTSNPN and CDR2 SVGIG (reference sequence). V lost 2 bases to trimming and J lost 10 bases, with 9 bases between them. CDR3 residues: CAWSRGVEQFF. CDR3 bases: TGTGCCTGGAGTAGGGGCGTAGAGCAGTTCTTC.

J is TRBJ2-1 and V is TRBV13; D tentatively reads TRBD1 or TRBD2 (6 bases each). Germline CDR1 is PRHDT and CDR2 is FYEKMQ (reference sequence). The CDR3 has 14 amino acids. The V and J ends lost 1 base and 7 bases respectively, with 11 bases between them. The CDR3 region is CASSLAGASNEQFF. DNA for the CDR3: TGTGCCAGCAGCTTAGCGGGGGCTTCGAATGAGCAGTTCTTC.

The V gene is TRBV6-6, the J gene TRBJ1-6; no clear D gene. The CDR3 spans 15 residues. The germline V gene encodes CDR1 MNHNY and CDR2 SVGAGI (reference sequence). Between the trimmed V and J ends, which lost 6 bases and 5 bases, there was a span of 14 bases. In DNA form, the CDR3 reads TGTGCCAGCAGCCTCGGTAGGATCCATAATTCACCCCTCCACTTT. It yields the protein CASSLGRIHNSPLHF.

The V gene is TRBV7-9, the J gene TRBJ1-6; D remains unclear. This CDR3 contains 15 residues. Trimming removed 5 bases at V and 10 bases at J, with 18 bases between. CDR1 and CDR2 (germline): SEHNR, FQNEAQ (reference sequence). DNA for the CDR3: TGTGCCAGCAGCGTTCGGGCCCCCGATAGCTCACCCCTCCACTTT. Translation: CASSVRAPDSSPLHF.

The V call is TRBV4-1, the J call TRBJ1-5; D not certain. In germline, CDR1 is MGHRA, CDR2 YSYEKL. CDR3 length: 16 amino acids. V was shortened by 3 bases and J by 1 base, with 13 bases between the two germline ends. CDR3 coding DNA: TGCGCCAGCAGCCACGTCGGGGAGGGCAGCAATCAGCCCCAGCATTTT. Its translation is CASSHVGEGSNQPQHF.

V is TRBV27 and J is TRBJ1-3; maybe TRBD1 (5 bases). The CDR3 covers 15 residues. V was shortened by 4 bases and J by 2 bases, with 12 bases between the two germline ends. Germline V CDR1 and CDR2: MNHEY, SMNVEV (reference sequence). The CDR3: CASSSTGGPGNTIYF. CDR3 DNA sequence: TGTGCCAGCAGTTCCACAGGCGGCCCTGGAAACACCATATATTTT.

The V call is TRBV6-5, the J call TRBJ1-2, with D uncertain. The length of the CDR3 is 14 residues. Trimming pared 5 bases from V and 2 bases from J, leaving 12 bases between. CDR1 and CDR2 from the germline V gene are MNHEY and SVGAGI. The CDR3 DNA reads TGTGCCAGCAGTAATTCGGGAGCAAACTATGGCTACACCTTC. Encoded protein: CASSNSGANYGYTF.

The chain recombines TRBV7-9 with TRBJ1-1; 8 positions match TRBD1. The trim removed 3 bases at V and 5 bases at J, leaving 8 bases unmatched. CDR1 SEHNR and CDR2 FQNEAQ come from the germline V gene (reference sequence). CDR3 length equals 15 residues. This CDR3 reads CASSFSTGEGTEAFF. The CDR3, as DNA: TGTGCCAGCAGCTTTTCGACAGGGGAGGGAACTGAAGCTTTCTTT.

This clone was recorded a few times. The chain is built from TRBV18 and TRBJ2-5; D is possibly TRBD1 (5 bases). CDR1 is KGHSH and CDR2 is LQKENI in the germline V gene. V was pared by 5 bases and J by 1 base, with 8 bases between. The length of the CDR3 is 13 residues. Here the CDR3 reads CASSGRVQETQYF. The CDR3 bases are TGTGCCAGCTCAGGCAGGGTCCAAGAGACCCAGTACTTC.

This chain uses TRBV4-3 with TRBJ1-2, with D uncertain. Looked up from germline, CDR1 is LGHNA and CDR2 is YSLEER. Trimming stripped 0 bases from V and 5 bases from J, with 13 bases between. This CDR3 has 15 amino acids. CDR3 sequence: CASSQDTATSYGYTF. The CDR3 DNA follows: TGCGCCAGCAGCCAAGATACCGCGACTAGTTATGGCTACACCTTC.

This chain uses TRBV14 with TRBJ1-6; possible D gene TRBD1, 5 bases. Trimming removed 2 bases at V and 9 bases at J, with 14 bases between. The V gene's germline CDR1 is SGHDN and CDR2 FVKESK. This CDR3 comprises 15 residues. The CDR3 is CASSQRAWGFSPLHF. CDR3 DNA sequence: TGTGCCAGCAGCCAACGGGCGTGGGGGTTTTCACCCCTCCACTTT.

This clone appeared once. The chain has TRBV19 and TRBJ2-3; D may be TRBD1 (5 bases). The CDR3 runs to 12 residues. The V and J ends lost 3 bases and 4 bases respectively, with 5 bases between them. Germline V gene lookup returns CDR1 LNHDA and CDR2 SQIVND (reference sequence). The CDR3 is CASSMGPDTQYF. The CDR3 nucleotides read TGTGCCAGTAGTATGGGGCCAGATACGCAGTATTTT.

About this clone itself: In the same sample, other DNA sequences code for this CDR3. The gene calls are TRBV7-2 and TRBJ1-3; 8 bases map to TRBD1. The V segment lost 1 base and the J segment 2 bases; nucleotides outside the gene matches: 1. Germline V gene lookup returns CDR1 SGHTA and CDR2 FQGNSA. This CDR3 is built from 15 residues. The CDR3 DNA follows: TGTGCCAGCAGCTTAGTGACAGGGGCTGGAAACACCATATATTTT. It codes for CASSLVTGAGNTIYF.

The V and J genes are TRBV5-1 and TRBJ1-2; D unclear. Trimming stripped 4 bases from V and 8 bases from J, with 12 bases between. This CDR3 contains 12 residues. Germline V gene lookup returns CDR1 SGHRS and CDR2 YFSETQ. Here the CDR3 DNA reads TGCGCCAGCAGCCCGGAGGGTTCCGGCTACACCTTC. Its translation is CASSPEGSGYTF.

This sequence joins TRBV7-9 and TRBJ1-2, with no clear D. The CDR3 loop spans 13 amino acids. From germline, CDR1 is SEHNR and CDR2 FQNEAQ (reference sequence). Trimming removed 4 bases at V and 2 bases at J, with 8 bases between. CDR3 amino acids: CASSSPDNYGYTF. The CDR3, as DNA: TGTGCCAGCAGCTCTCCGGACAACTATGGCTACACCTTC.

V gene TRBV6-2 or TRBV6-3 combines with J gene TRBJ2-7; 8 bases line up with TRBD2. The CDR3 runs 15 residues. The junction had 8 bases not matched to a gene; V was cut back by 5 bases and J by 2 bases. Germline CDR1 is MNHEY and CDR2 is SVGEGT. DNA for the CDR3: TGTGCCAGCAGTCCCGCGGGGGGAACTCCCTACGAGCAGTACTTC. Its protein is CASSPAGGTPYEQYF.

V gene TRBV10-1 combines with J gene TRBJ2-1; no firm D call. Germline CDR1 reads WNHNN; CDR2 reads SYGVQD (reference sequence). CDR3 length: 9 amino acids. V gave up 10 bases and J gave up 10 bases, with 8 bases separating them. CDR3 region: CATGGEQFF. The CDR3 nucleotides read TGCGCCACCGGTGGGGAGCAGTTCTTC.

On this clone: The sample holds other DNA sequences that translate to the same CDR3. This sequence joins TRBV5-4 and TRBJ2-7, with D maybe TRBD2 (5 bases). Germline CDR1 is SGHNT and CDR2 is YYREEE (reference sequence). V was trimmed by 0 bases and J by 0 bases, leaving 7 bases between them. The CDR3 totals 14 residues. The CDR3 loop reads CASSLERSSYEQYF. The CDR3 nucleotides are TGTGCCAGCAGCTTGGAGCGGAGCTCCTACGAGCAGTACTTC.

The chain uses TRBV3-1 (or the pseudogene TRBV3-2) and TRBJ1-3; a possible D gene is TRBD1 (5 bases). The CDR3 is made up of 17 amino acids. Trimming cost V 6 bases and J 0 bases, with 18 bases left between them. Germline CDR1 reads LGHDT; CDR2 reads YNNKEL (reference sequence). CDR3 DNA sequence: TGTGCCAGCAGAAAAGGGGCAGGGAGGCGCTCTGGAAACACCATATATTTT. It yields the protein CASRKGAGRRSGNTIYF.